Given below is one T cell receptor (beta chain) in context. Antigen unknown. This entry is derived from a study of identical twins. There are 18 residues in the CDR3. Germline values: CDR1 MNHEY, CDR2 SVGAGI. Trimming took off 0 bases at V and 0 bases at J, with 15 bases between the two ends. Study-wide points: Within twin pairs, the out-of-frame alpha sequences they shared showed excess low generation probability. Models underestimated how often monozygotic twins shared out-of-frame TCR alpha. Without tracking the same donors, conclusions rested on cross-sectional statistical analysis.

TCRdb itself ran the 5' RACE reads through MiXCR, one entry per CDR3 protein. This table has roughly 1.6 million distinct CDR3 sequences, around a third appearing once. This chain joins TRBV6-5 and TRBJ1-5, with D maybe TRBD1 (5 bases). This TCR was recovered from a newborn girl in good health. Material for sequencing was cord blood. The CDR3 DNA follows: TGTGCCAGCAGTTACTCGTCGGGGGAACTCTATAGCAATCAGCCCCAGCATTTT. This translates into CASSYSSGELYSNQPQHF.